These T cell receptor beta chains were read from a single sample in a study of Tregs in tolerant kidney transplant recipients. This table comes from immunoSEQ multiplex PCR, and its TCRdb copy is limited to in-frame clones, with some not included. This sample yields about 64,000 clones, of which 87% are seen a single time; 3.5% to 4% belongs to the top ten. The material sequenced was CD4+ T cells from blood (PBMCs), taken 6 months after the transplant. Receptors originate from a human patient who received a combined kidney and bone marrow transplant. The T cells may partly be graft donor cells. Each CDR3 is given without its conserved first and last residue. Fields, in order: V gene, CDR3 protein.

V gene: TRBV10-3
CDR3 protein: AIAPAISGMEETQY

V gene: TRBV7-2
CDR3 protein: ASSLAPDTTGNTIY

V gene: TRBV5-1
CDR3 protein: ASSLVVGADSPLH

V gene: TRBV28
CDR3 protein: ASSFLTFSRNTIY

V gene: TRBV7-6
CDR3 protein: ASSHGQGRETQY

V gene: TRBV2
CDR3 protein: ASSIQGATYEQY

V gene: TRBV30
CDR3 protein: AWSRAAGQPQH

V gene: TRBV5-4
CDR3 protein: ASSSSPGTAVDTQY

V gene: TRBV5-5
CDR3 protein: ASSPGQGRNTIY

V gene: TRBV2
CDR3 protein: ASSEALRGAGRNSPLH

V gene: TRBV7-9
CDR3 protein: ASSLVSETQY

V gene: TRBV5-1
CDR3 protein: ASSLVLAGNWADTQY

V gene: TRBV6-5
CDR3 protein: ASSFDRVDTGELF

V gene: TRBV13
CDR3 protein: ASSLGDKANTGELF

V gene: TRBV9
CDR3 protein: ASSGGQGIEQY

V gene: TRBV4-1
CDR3 protein: ASSQHRGRSNQPQH

V gene: TRBV7-3
CDR3 protein: ASSLGVAEGGELF

V gene: TRBV7-3
CDR3 protein: ASSKQAGGPLNEQF

V gene: TRBV6-5
CDR3 protein: ASSLGSSYNEQF

V gene: TRBV25-1
CDR3 protein: ASRSDRGGEKLF

V gene: TRBV7-8
CDR3 protein: ASSLAKEISGINSPLH

V gene: TRBV10-3
CDR3 protein: AISKRGGVYEQY

V gene: TRBV7-9
CDR3 protein: ASSTGGFSYEQY

V gene: TRBV11-2
CDR3 protein: ASSLGRGRARSGNTIY

V gene: TRBV19
CDR3 protein: ASSIHRAPQETQY

V gene: TRBV5-5
CDR3 protein: ASSPQGLAATKNEQF

V gene: TRBV7-2
CDR3 protein: ASSLDRRAGGYT

V gene: TRBV19
CDR3 protein: ASGGTGKDYSADTQY

V gene: TRBV19
CDR3 protein: ASSLGLSYNEQF

V gene: TRBV11-3
CDR3 protein: ASKQVNREQF

V gene: TRBV18
CDR3 protein: ASSPGTGTYEQY

V gene: TRBV12-5
CDR3 protein: ASGLGLAIYTGELF

V gene: TRBV11-3
CDR3 protein: ASSLGRNNEQF

V gene: TRBV5-6
CDR3 protein: ASSLATSAAL

V gene: TRBV7-2
CDR3 protein: ASSLGLAGSHEQF

V gene: TRBV19
CDR3 protein: ASSILPGQGIRNTEAF

V gene: TRBV15
CDR3 protein: ATGMEAGGINEQF

V gene: TRBV10-3
CDR3 protein: AISDPAGRETYEQY

V gene: TRBV27
CDR3 protein: ASSYIADKSPLH

V gene: TRBV19
CDR3 protein: ASLAGVTYNEQF

V gene: TRBV7-2
CDR3 protein: ASSLGTSTTGELF

V gene: TRBV10-3
CDR3 protein: AIREGVTGELF

V gene: TRBV14
CDR3 protein: ASSQSGRNEQF

V gene: TRBV5-4
CDR3 protein: ASSHTWGSSGGLRVQPQH

V gene: TRBV5-1
CDR3 protein: ASSWTRTEYEQY

V gene: TRBV11-3
CDR3 protein: ASSIRETQY

V gene: TRBV19
CDR3 protein: ASPRGQGNTEAF

V gene: TRBV4-1
CDR3 protein: ASSHPRNRGRAPNEQF

V gene: TRBV7-2
CDR3 protein: ASSPPGLAGGREQF

V gene: TRBV5-6
CDR3 protein: ASSLGLAGSSYEQY